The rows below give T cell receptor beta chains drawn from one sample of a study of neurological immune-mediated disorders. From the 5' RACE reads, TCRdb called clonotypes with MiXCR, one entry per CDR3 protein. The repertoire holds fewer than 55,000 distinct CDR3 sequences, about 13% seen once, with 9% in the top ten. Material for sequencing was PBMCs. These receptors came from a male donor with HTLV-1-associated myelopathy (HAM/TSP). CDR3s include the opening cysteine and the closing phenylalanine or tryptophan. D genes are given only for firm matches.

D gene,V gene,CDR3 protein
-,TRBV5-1,CASSLFSNQPQHF
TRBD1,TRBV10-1,CASCTGDRYF
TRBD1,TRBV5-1,CASSLLGQAGNTEAFF
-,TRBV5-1,CASSFGTRSTEAFF
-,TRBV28,CASSTWEGTEAFF
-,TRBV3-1,CASSQDFGNEQFF
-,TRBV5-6,CASSFSRDGRQISYEQYF
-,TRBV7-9,CASSFQENTEAFF
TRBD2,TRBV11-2,CASSRTGTSLMPVDTQYF
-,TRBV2,CASGETQYF
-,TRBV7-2,CTSSSSWDSNEQFF
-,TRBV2,CASSVGELLTQHF
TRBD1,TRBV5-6,CASSFGQGATEAFF
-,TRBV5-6,CASRSVGGSATGELFF
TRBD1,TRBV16,CASSLSGGGGTEAFF
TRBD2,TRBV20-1,CSARALGSGEVTGELFF
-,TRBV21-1,CASSIDPGNPSNQPQHF
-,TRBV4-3,CASSQSMAGKTGELFF
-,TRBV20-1,CSASVTTDEQFF
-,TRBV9,CASSVEGWLTEAFF
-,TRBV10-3,CAISVTDKATEAFF
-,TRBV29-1,CSVEGGTPWGETQYF
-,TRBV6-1,CASRVDSSYGYTF
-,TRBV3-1,CASIGDSFVTYF
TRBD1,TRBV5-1,CASLPGQVESDEQFF
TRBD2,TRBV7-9,CASSRRQTSGAYLTDTQYF
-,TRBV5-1,CASSEPGDGQETQYF
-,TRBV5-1,CASSLGNTQGTGANVLTF
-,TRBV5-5,CASSRGGALSNQPQHF
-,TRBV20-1,CSAKDRIPTKYGYTF
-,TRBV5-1,CASSPWGATNTEAFF
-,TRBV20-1,CSASWSQSGNTIYF
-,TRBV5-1,CASSSSGQAYEQYF
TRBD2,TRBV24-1,CATSDPGGSVYEQYF
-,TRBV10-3,CAISSDGYEQYF
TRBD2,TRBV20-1,CSARYAGGPGYEQYF
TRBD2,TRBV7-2,CASSLGLAGAADTQYF